This T cell receptor beta chain was sequenced in a study of type 1 and type 2 diabetes patients. Overall study findings and caveats: Type 2 diabetes repertoires were more diverse than type 1 diabetes repertoires.

Notes on this clonotype: As yet, its antigen is unknown.

Amplification started from genomic DNA. Multiplex PCR with 30 forward and 13 reverse primers amplified the TCR beta CDR3. TCRdb redid the calling of the multiplex PCR reads with MiXCR, one entry per CDR3 protein. The table has more than 250,000 distinct CDR3 sequences, approximately 50% seen once. The germline gives CDR1 SGHTA, CDR2 FQGNSA. Unmatched junction bases numbered 15, after V lost 4 bases and J lost 3 bases. This CDR3 has 17 residues. This receptor was identified in a man aged 18 to 30 with type 2 diabetes. The specimen sequenced was peripheral blood mononuclear cells (PBMCs). The V gene is TRBV7-2, the J gene TRBJ2-7; TRBD2 agrees at 7 bases. The CDR3 bases are TGTGCCAGCAGCTCACCTCTCGGGGGAGGGCGAAACTACGAGCAGTACTTC. Its translation is CASSSPLGGGRNYEQYF.